The rows below give T cell receptor beta chains drawn from one sample of a study of cytomegalovirus exposure and HLA in healthy donors. The method was immunoSEQ multiplex PCR; TCRdb's version includes in-frame clones alone and lacks a portion of them. Among under 200,000 clones listed, over 70% were seen once. Sequences were obtained from PBMCs. The receptors shown here come from a man aged 50-59 years in good health and CMV-seropositive. Both conserved end residues are part of each CDR3. The D gene is left open where the match is weak. Clone sizes are given selectively: once, few, many, or a class where the clone is expanded.

>NA|TRBJ2-7|TRBD2|TRBV9
CASSVGTSGTITYEQYF
TGTGCCAGCAGCGTGGGGACTAGCGGGACGATAACCTACGAGCAGTACTTC
>NA|TRBJ2-7|TRBD1|TRBV29-1
CSVGVTGVSYEQYF
TGCAGCGTTGGCGTCACAGGGGTTTCCTACGAGCAGTACTTC
>once|TRBJ2-2|TRBD2|TRBV7-9
CASSPWGGDTGELFF
TGTGCCAGCAGCCCCTGGGGGGGAGACACCGGGGAGCTGTTTTTT
>NA|TRBJ1-5|TRBD1|TRBV28
CASNQKTGTLNQPQHF
TGTGCCAGCAATCAAAAGACAGGGACCCTGAATCAGCCCCAGCATTTT
>few|TRBJ2-5|TRBD1|TRBV6-4
CASSDGRDRHQETQYF
TGTGCCAGCAGTGACGGCCGGGACAGACACCAAGAGACCCAGTACTTC
>NA|TRBJ2-2|NA|TRBV30
CAWRGNTGELFF
TGTGCCTGGAGGGGCAACACCGGGGAGCTGTTTTTT
>NA|TRBJ1-4|TRBD1|TRBV7-2
CASSQTGVDEKLFF
TGTGCCAGCAGCCAGACAGGGGTGGATGAAAAACTGTTTTTT
>NA|TRBJ2-2|TRBD1|TRBV7-9
CASSLWTGDTGELFF
TGTGCCAGCAGCTTATGGACAGGGGACACCGGGGAGCTGTTTTTT
>NA|TRBJ2-2|NA|TRBV10-3
CAISKGAGELFF
TGTGCCATCAGTAAGGGGGCCGGGGAGCTGTTTTTT
>NA|TRBJ1-1|NA|TRBV5-5
CVSSSDINTEAFF
TGTGTCAGCAGCTCGGACATCAACACTGAAGCTTTCTTT
>NA|TRBJ2-3|TRBD1|TRBV5-5
CASSQRQGVADTQYF
TGTGCCAGCAGCCAAAGACAGGGGGTCGCAGATACGCAGTATTTT
>NA|TRBJ1-6|TRBD1|TRBV28
CASRLPRTGRLNSPLHF
TGTGCCAGCAGACTCCCCCGGACAGGGAGGCTTAATTCACCCCTCCACTTT
>NA|TRBJ1-1|NA|TRBV11-2
CASSFREGGTEAFF
TGTGCCAGCAGCTTCCGAGAGGGCGGCACTGAAGCTTTCTTT
>NA|TRBJ2-1|NA|TRBV19
CASSLLTTGEQFF
TGTGCCAGTAGTCTCCTCACTACCGGTGAGCAGTTCTTC
>NA|TRBJ1-2|TRBD1|TRBV6-1
CASRRQGSSYGYTF
TGTGCCAGCAGACGACAGGGGTCTTCCTATGGCTACACCTTC
>NA|TRBJ2-3|TRBD1|TRBV5-1
CASSRTGPGSTDTQYF
TGCGCCAGCAGCAGGACAGGGCCCGGGAGCACAGATACGCAGTATTTT
>NA|TRBJ2-7|NA|TRBV7-2
CASSPRQFYEQYF
TGTGCCAGCAGCCCGAGACAGTTCTACGAGCAGTACTTC
>NA|TRBJ1-1|NA|TRBV6-5
CASSYSARVSTEAFF
TGTGCCAGCAGTTACTCGGCGAGGGTGTCCACTGAAGCTTTCTTT
>once|TRBJ2-6|NA|TRBV9
CASSVQGSGANVLTF
TGTGCCAGCAGCGTACAGGGGTCGGGGGCCAACGTCCTGACTTTC
>NA|TRBJ1-5|TRBD1|TRBV6-1
CASNRYRGPSQPQHF
TGTGCCAGCAATAGGTACAGGGGGCCGAGTCAGCCCCAGCATTTT
>once|TRBJ1-5|NA|TRBV19
CASAVQGNQPQHF
TGTGCCAGTGCTGTGCAGGGCAATCAGCCCCAGCATTTT
>once|TRBJ2-7|TRBD2|TRBV28
CASSSSRLAGGGEQYF
TGTGCCAGCAGTTCGTCTCGACTAGCGGGAGGGGGCGAGCAGTACTTC
>NA|TRBJ2-1|TRBD2|TRBV5-1
CASRGAGLGGYNEQFF
TGCGCCAGCAGGGGAGCGGGGCTCGGGGGCTACAATGAGCAGTTCTTC
>once|TRBJ2-5|NA|TRBV15
CATSRDVQYQETQYF
TGTGCCACCAGCAGAGATGTCCAGTACCAAGAGACCCAGTACTTC
>NA|TRBJ2-2|TRBD1|TRBV30
CAWSGDRVNTGELFF
TGTGCCTGGAGCGGGGACAGGGTGAATACCGGGGAGCTGTTTTTT
>NA|TRBJ1-5|TRBD1|TRBV30
CAWNQGQPLNQPQHF
TGTGCCTGGAACCAGGGACAGCCACTCAATCAGCCCCAGCATTTT
>NA|TRBJ2-5|NA|TRBV18
CASSPNGQETQYF
TGTGCCAGCTCACCAAACGGCCAAGAGACCCAGTACTTC
>NA|TRBJ2-3|TRBD2|TRBV14
CASSQGLGLTDTQYF
TGTGCCAGCAGCCAGGGACTAGGATTAACAGATACGCAGTATTTT
>NA|TRBJ1-1|TRBD1|TRBV7-9
CASSPGGWTEAFF
TGTGCCAGCAGCCCAGGGGGCTGGACTGAAGCTTTCTTT
>NA|TRBJ1-1|NA|TRBV7-2
CASSLAGRGAFF
TGTGCCAGCAGCTTAGCGGGTCGGGGAGCTTTCTTT
>NA|TRBJ1-3|NA|TRBV18
CASSPQEGSGNTIYF
TGTGCCAGCTCACCTCAAGAGGGATCTGGAAACACCATATATTTT
>NA|TRBJ1-1|TRBD1|TRBV5-5
CASSLSGGGTEAFF
TGTGCCAGCAGCTTGTCAGGGGGAGGCACTGAAGCTTTCTTT
>NA|TRBJ2-7|NA|TRBV5-1
CASSVGGIRDSSYEQYF
TGCGCCAGCAGCGTTGGAGGGATTAGGGACTCTTCCTACGAGCAGTACTTC
>NA|TRBJ1-5|NA|TRBV18
CASSATGTPQPQHF
TGTGCCAGCTCAGCCACAGGGACCCCCCAGCCCCAGCATTTT
>NA|TRBJ1-2|NA|TRBV18
CASSIQGINYGYTF
TGTGCCAGCTCAATTCAGGGTATCAACTATGGCTACACCTTC
>NA|TRBJ2-7|NA|TRBV6-5
CASAASSYEQYF
TGTGCCAGCGCGGCCAGCTCCTACGAGCAGTACTTC
>NA|TRBJ2-1|TRBD1|TRBV6-5
CASSKGGTGSAEQFF
TGTGCCAGCAGTAAAGGGGGGACAGGGTCGGCTGAGCAGTTCTTC